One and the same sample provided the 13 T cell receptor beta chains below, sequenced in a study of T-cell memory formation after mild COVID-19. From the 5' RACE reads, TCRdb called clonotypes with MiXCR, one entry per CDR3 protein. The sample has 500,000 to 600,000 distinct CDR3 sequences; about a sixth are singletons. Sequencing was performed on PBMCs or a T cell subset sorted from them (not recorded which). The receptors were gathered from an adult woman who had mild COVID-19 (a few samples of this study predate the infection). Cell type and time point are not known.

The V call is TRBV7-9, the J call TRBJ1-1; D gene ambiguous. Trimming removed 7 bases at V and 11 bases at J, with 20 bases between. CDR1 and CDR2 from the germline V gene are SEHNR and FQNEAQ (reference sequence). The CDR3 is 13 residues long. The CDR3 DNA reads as TGTGCCAGCATCGCTCCGGGCCCCATGTGGGCTTTCTTT. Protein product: CASIAPGPMWAFF. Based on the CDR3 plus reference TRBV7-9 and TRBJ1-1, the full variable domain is DTGVSQNPRHKITKRGQNVTFRCDPISEHNRLYWYRQTLGQGPEFLTYFQNEAQLEKSRLLSDRFSAERPKGSFSTLEIQRTEQGDSAMYLCASIAPGPMWAFFGQGTRLTVV.

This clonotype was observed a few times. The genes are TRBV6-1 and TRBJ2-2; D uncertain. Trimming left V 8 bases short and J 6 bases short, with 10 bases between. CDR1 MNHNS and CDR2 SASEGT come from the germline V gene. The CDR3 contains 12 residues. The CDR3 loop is CASPPPSGELFF. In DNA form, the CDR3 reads TGTGCCAGCCCGCCCCCCTCCGGGGAGCTGTTTTTT.

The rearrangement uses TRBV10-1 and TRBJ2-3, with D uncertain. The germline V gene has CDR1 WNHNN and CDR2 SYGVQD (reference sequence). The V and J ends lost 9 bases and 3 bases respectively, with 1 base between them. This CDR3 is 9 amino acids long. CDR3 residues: CARTDTQYF. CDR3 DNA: TGCGCCAGAACAGATACGCAGTATTTT.

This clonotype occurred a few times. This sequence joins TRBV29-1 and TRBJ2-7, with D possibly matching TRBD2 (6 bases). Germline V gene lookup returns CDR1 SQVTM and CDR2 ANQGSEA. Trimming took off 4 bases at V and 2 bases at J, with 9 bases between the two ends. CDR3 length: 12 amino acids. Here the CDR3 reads CSVVRGAYEQYF. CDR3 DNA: TGCAGCGTTGTGCGGGGAGCCTACGAGCAGTACTTC.

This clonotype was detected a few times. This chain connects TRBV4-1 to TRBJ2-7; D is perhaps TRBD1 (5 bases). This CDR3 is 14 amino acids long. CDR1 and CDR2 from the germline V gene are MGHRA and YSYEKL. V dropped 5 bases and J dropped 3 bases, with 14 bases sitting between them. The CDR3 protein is CASSLGLQGYEQYF. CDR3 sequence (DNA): TGCGCCAGCAGCTTGGGCCTTCAGGGCTACGAGCAGTACTTC.

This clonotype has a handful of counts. CDR3 sequence (DNA): TGCGCCAGCAGCTTGAACGAAGGGACGGGGAACACTGAAGCTTTCTTT. It encodes CASSLNEGTGNTEAFF. V is TRBV5-1 and J is TRBJ1-1, with a weak D call TRBD1 (5 bases). The V and J ends lost 1 base and 1 base respectively, with 14 bases between them. CDR1 is SGHRS and CDR2 is YFSETQ in the germline V gene. This CDR3 spans 16 amino acids.

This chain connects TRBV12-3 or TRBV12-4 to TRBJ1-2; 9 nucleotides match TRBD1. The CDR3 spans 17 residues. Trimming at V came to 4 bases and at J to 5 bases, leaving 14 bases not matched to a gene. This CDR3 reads CASSSQGALTVVYGYTF. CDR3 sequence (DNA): TGTGCCAGCAGTTCACAGGGGGCACTAACAGTAGTATATGGCTACACCTTC.

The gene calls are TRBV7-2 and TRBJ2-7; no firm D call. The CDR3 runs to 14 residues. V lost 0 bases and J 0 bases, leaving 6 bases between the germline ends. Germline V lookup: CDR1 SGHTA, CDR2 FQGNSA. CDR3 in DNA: TGTGCCAGCAGCTTAGCGGATGGCTCCTACGAGCAGTACTTC. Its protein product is CASSLADGSYEQYF.

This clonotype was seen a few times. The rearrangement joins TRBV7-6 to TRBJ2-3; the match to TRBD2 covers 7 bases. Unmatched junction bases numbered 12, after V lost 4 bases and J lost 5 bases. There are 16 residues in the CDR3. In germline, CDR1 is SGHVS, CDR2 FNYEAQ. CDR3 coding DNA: TGTGCCAGCAGCTCTATAGCGGGCCCCAAGGGAGATACGCAGTATTTT. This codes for CASSSIAGPKGDTQYF.

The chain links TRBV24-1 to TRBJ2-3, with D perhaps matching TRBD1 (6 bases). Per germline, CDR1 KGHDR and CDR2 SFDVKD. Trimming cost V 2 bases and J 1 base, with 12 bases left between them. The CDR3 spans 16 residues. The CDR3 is CATSDSQPGGTDTQYF. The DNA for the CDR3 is TGTGCCACCAGTGATTCGCAGCCAGGGGGCACAGATACGCAGTATTTT.

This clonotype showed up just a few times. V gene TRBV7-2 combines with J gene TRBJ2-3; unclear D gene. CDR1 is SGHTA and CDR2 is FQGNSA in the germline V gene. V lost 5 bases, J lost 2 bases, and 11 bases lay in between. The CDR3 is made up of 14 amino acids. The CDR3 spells CASSPMTFTDTQYF. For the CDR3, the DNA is TGTGCCAGCAGCCCGATGACCTTCACAGATACGCAGTATTTT. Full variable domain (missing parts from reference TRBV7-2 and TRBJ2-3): GAGVSQSPSNKVTEKGKDVELRCDPISGHTALYWYRQSLGQGLEFLIYFQGNSAPDKSGLPSDRFSAERTGGSVSTLTIQRTQQEDSAVYLCASSPMTFTDTQYFGPGTRLTVL.

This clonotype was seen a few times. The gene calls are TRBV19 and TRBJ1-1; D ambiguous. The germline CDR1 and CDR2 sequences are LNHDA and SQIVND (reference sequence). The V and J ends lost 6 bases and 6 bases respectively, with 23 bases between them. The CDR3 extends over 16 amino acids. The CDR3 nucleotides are TGTGCCAGTAGGGGGTCCTTCCTCGGACTTTCCCCTGAAGCTTTCTTT. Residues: CASRGSFLGLSPEAFF.

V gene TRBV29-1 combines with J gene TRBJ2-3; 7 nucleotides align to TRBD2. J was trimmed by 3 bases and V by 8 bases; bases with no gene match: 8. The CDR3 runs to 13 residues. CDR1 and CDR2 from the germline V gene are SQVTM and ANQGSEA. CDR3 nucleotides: TGCAGCTGCGAGCGGGGTGGAACAGATACGCAGTATTTT. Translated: CSCERGGTDTQYF.